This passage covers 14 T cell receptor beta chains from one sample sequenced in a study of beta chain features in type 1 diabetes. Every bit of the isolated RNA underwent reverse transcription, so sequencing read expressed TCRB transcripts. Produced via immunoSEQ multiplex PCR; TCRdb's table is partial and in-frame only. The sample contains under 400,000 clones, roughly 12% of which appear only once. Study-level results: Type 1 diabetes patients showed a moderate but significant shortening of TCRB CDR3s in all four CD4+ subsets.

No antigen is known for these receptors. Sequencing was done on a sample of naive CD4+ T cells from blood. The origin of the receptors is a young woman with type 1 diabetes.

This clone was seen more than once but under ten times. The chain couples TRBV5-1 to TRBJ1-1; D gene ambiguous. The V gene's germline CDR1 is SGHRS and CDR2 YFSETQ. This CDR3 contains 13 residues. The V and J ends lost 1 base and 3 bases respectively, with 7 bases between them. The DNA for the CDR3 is TGCGCCAGCAGCTTGTTTCAGTACACTGAAGCTTTCTTT. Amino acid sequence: CASSLFQYTEAFF.

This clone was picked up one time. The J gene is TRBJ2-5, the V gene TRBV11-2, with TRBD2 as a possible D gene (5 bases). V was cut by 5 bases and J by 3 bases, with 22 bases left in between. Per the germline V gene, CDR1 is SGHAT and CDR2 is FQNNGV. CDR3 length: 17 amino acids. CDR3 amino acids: CASSPSSNWQVKETQYF. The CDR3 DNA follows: TGTGCCAGCAGCCCTAGCTCGAACTGGCAGGTCAAAGAGACCCAGTACTTC. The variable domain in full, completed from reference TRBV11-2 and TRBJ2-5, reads EAGVAQSPRYKIIEKRQSVAFWCNPISGHATLYWYQQILGQGPKLLIQFQNNGVVDDSQLPKDRFSAERLKGVDSTLKIQPAKLEDSAVYLCASSPSSNWQVKETQYFGPGTRLLVL.

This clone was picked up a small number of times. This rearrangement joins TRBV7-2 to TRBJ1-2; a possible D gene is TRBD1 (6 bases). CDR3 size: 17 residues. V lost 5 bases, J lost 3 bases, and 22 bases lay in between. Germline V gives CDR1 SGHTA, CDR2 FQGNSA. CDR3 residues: CASSAQGRRRIDYGYTF. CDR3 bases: TGTGCCAGCAGCGCCCAGGGGCGCCGAAGGATTGACTATGGCTACACCTTC.

The CDR3 DNA is TGTGCCAGCAGTTTCCTCGCGAGGGCTTTCTTT. Protein product: CASSFLARAFF. The genes are TRBV28 and TRBJ1-1; D unclear. Per germline, CDR1 MDHEN and CDR2 SYDVKM. Trimming removed 3 bases at V and 11 bases at J, with 10 bases between. This CDR3 contains 11 residues.

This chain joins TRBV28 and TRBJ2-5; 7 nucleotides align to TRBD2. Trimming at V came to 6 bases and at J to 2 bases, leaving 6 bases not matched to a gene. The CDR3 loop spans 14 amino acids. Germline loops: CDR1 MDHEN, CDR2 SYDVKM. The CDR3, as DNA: TGTGCCAGCAGACAACCACTAGCGCAAGAGACCCAGTACTTC. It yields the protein CASRQPLAQETQYF.

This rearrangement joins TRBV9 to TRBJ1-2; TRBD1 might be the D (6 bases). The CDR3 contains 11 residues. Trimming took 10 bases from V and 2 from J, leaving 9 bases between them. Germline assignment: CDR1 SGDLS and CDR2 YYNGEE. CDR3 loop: CAYGQNYGYTF. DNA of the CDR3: TGTGCCTACGGACAGAACTATGGCTACACCTTC. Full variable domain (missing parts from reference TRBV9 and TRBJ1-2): DSGVTQTPKHLITATGQRVTLRCSPRSGDLSVYWYQQSLDQGLQFLIQYYNGEERAKGNILERFSAQQFPDLHSELNLSSLELGDSALYFCAYGQNYGYTFGSGTRLTVV.

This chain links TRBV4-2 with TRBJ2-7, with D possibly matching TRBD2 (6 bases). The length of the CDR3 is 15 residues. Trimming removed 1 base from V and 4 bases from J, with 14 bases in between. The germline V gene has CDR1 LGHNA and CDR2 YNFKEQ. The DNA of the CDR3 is TGTGCCAGCAGCCAAGTCGGGAGCGTCGTATACGAGCAGTACTTC. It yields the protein CASSQVGSVVYEQYF.

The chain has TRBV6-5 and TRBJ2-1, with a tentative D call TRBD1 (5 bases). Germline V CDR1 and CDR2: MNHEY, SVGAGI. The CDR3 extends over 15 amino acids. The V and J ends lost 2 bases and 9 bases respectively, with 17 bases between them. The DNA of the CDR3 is TGTGCCAGCAGTTACGGCTATAGGGGCCATAGTGAGCAGTTCTTC. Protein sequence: CASSYGYRGHSEQFF.

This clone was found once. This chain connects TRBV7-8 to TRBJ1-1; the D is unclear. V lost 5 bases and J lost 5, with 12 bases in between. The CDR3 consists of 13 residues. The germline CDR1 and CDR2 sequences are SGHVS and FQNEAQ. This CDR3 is CASSPRGGTEAFF. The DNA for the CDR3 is TGTGCCAGCAGCCCGAGAGGAGGAACTGAAGCTTTCTTT.

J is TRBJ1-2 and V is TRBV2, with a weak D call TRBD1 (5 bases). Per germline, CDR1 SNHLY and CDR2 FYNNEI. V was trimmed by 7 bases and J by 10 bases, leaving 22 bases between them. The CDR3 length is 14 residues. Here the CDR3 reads CASIPGGTASPYTF. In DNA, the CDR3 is TGTGCCAGCATCCCTGGGGGGACGGCTTCCCCCTACACCTTC.

The CDR3 bases are TGTGCCAGCAGAGCCGGGTCCAACTCTGGAAACACCATATATTTT. Its translation is CASRAGSNSGNTIYF. The V gene is TRBV7-9, the J gene TRBJ1-3; D is unresolved. The CDR3 sequence is 15 residues long. CDR1 and CDR2 from the germline V gene are SEHNR and FQNEAQ (reference sequence). V gave up 6 bases and J gave up 0 bases, with 12 bases separating them.

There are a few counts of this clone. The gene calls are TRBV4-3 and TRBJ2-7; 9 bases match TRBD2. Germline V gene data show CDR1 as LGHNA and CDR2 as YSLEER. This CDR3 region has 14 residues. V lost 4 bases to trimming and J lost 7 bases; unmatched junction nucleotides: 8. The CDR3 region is CASSPIAGEREQYF. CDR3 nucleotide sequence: TGCGCCAGCAGCCCAATAGCGGGAGAGAGGGAGCAGTACTTC.

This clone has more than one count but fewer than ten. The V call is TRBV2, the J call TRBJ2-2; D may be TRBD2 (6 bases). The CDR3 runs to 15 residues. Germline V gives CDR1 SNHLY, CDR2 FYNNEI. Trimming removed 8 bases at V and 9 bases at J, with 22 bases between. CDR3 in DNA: TGTGCCAGCTCATTTGGTCGGGAGCCACTCCGGGAGCTGTTTTTT. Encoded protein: CASSFGREPLRELFF.

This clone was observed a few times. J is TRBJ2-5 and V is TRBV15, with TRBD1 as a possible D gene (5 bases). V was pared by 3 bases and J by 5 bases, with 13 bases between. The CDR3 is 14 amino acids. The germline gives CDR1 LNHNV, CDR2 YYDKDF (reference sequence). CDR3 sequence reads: CATSRGHAAETQYF. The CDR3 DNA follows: TGTGCCACCAGCAGGGGGCATGCGGCGGAGACCCAGTACTTC. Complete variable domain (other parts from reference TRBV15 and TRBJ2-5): DAMVIQNPRYQVTQFGKPVTLSCSQTLNHNVMYWYQQKSSQAPKLLFHYYDKDFNNEADTPDNFQSRRPNTSFCFLDIRSPGLGDTAMYLCATSRGHAAETQYFGPGTRLLVL.